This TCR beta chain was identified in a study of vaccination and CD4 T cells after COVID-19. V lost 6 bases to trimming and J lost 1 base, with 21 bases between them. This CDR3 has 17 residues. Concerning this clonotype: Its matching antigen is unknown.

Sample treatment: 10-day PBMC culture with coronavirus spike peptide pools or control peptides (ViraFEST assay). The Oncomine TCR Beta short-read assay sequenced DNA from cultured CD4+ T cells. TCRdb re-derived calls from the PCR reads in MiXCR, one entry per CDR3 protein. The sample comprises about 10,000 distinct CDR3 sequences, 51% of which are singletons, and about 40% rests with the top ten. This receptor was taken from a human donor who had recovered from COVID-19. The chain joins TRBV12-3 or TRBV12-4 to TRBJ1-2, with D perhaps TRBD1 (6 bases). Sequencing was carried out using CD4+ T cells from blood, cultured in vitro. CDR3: CASRLSGSRGGNYGYTF. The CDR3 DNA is TGTGCCAGCAGACTATCGGGGTCCAGGGGAGGTAACTATGGCTACACCTTC.